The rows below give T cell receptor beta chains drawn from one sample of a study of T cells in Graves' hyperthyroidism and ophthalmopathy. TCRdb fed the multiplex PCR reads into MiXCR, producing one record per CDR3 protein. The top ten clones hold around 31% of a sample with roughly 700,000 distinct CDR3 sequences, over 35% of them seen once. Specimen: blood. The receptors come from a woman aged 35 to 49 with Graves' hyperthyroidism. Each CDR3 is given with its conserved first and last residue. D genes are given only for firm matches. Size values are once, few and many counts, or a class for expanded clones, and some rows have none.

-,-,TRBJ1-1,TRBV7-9,TGTGCCAGCAGCTTGGGGGTCCCGAGCACTGAAGCTTTCTTT,CASSLGVPSTEAFF
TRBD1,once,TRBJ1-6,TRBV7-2,TGTGCCCACTCCACAGGGGGTATGGATTCACCCCTCCACTTT,CAHSTGGMDSPLHF
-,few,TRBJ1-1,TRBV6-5,TGTGCCAGCAGCCGACCTAATGAAGCTTTCTTT,CASSRPNEAFF
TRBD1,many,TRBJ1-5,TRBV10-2,TGCGCCAGCAAAACAGGGGTGCAAGGTCAGCCCCAGCATTTT,CASKTGVQGQPQHF
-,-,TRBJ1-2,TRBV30,TGTGCCTGGAAAAGACAGCTGACCTATGGCTACACCTTC,CAWKRQLTYGYTF
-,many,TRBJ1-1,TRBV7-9,TGTGCCAGCAGCTTCCGGGACAAGGGAACTGAAGCTTTCTTT,CASSFRDKGTEAFF
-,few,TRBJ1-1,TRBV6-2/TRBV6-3,TGTGCCAGCAGTTACTCGGCTTACAAAGCACAGGGACGCACTGAAGCTTTCTTT,CASSYSAYKAQGRTEAFF
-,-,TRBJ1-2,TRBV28,TGTGCCAGCCAAACAGAAGACTATGGCTACACCTTC,CASQTEDYGYTF
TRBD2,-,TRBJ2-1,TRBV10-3,TGTGCCATCAACGGAAATAGCGGGCTTCCCGAAGGTGAGCAGTTCTTC,CAINGNSGLPEGEQFF
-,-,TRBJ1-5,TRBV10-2,TGCGCCAGCAGTCCTACACGGTATCAGCCCCAGCATTTT,CASSPTRYQPQHF
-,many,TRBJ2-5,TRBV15,TGTGCCACCAGCAGAGAGGTGGGCGGTCTCCAAGAGACCCAGTACTTC,CATSREVGGLQETQYF
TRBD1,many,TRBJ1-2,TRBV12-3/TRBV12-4,TGTGCCAGCAGATCGGCGCCGGACAGGGGTGAAGGCTACACCTTC,CASRSAPDRGEGYTF
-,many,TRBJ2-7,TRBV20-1,TGCAGTGTACCTTTTGGCGGTTCCTACGAGCAGTACTTC,CSVPFGGSYEQYF
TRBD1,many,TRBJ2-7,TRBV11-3,TGTGCCAGCAGCCCCGTCGGGACAGACTACGAGCAGTACTTC,CASSPVGTDYEQYF
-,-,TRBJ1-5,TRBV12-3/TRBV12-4,TGTGCCAGCAGTTTGAGTATGAGGAACAATCAGCCCCAGCATTTT,CASSLSMRNNQPQHF
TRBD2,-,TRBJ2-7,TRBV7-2,TGTGCCAGCACCTTACTAGCGGGAGGGATTTTCTACGAGCAGTACTTC,CASTLLAGGIFYEQYF
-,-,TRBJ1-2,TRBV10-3,TGTGCCATCAAAAGCGGTCTGGAGCTCTATGGCTACACCTTC,CAIKSGLELYGYTF
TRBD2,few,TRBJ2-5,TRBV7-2,TGTGCCAGCAGCAAGACTAGCGGGGTCCAAGAGACCCAGTACTTC,CASSKTSGVQETQYF
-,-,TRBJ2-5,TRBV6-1,TGTGCCAGCAGCAGGGAAAGACCTATACAAGAGACCCAGTACTTC,CASSRERPIQETQYF
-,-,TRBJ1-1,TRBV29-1,TGCAGCGTTAGTACGACAAACGCTGAAGCTTTCTTT,CSVSTTNAEAFF
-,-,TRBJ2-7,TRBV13,TGTGCCAGCAGTATAAACGGGGCCTCCTACGAGCAGTACTTC,CASSINGASYEQYF
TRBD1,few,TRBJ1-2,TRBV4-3,TGCGCCAGCAGCCAACGGGACAGGGGGGACTATGGCTACACCTTC,CASSQRDRGDYGYTF
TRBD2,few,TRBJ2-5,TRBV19,TGTGCCAGTAGTAACTTGGGACTAGCGGGACAAGAGACCCAGTACTTC,CASSNLGLAGQETQYF
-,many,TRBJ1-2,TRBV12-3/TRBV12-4,TGTGCCAGCATTAACAGGGCCTCTAACTATGGCTACACCTTC,CASINRASNYGYTF
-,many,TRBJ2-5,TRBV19,TGTGCCAGTAGTATGCTTGGGGCAGGGGGAGGAGAGACCCAGTACTTC,CASSMLGAGGGETQYF
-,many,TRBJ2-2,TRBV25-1,TGTGCCAGCATGGGGGTAGTTAACACCGGGGAGCTGTTTTTT,CASMGVVNTGELFF
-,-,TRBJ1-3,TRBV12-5,TGTGCCTGGAGAGAACAGGCGCTCTCTGGAAACACCATATATTTT,CAWREQALSGNTIYF
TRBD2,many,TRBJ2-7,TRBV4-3,TGCGCCAGCAGCCCACAGCGGGAGGTCTCCTACGAGCAGTACTTC,CASSPQREVSYEQYF
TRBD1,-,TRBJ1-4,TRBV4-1,TGCGCCAGCAGCCGCGGAACCGGGACAGGGAGGACAAAACTGTTTTTT,CASSRGTGTGRTKLFF
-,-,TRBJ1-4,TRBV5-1,TGCGCCAGCAAGGCAGCTGCAACTAATGAAAAACTGTTTTTT,CASKAAATNEKLFF
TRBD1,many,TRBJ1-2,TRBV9,TGTGCCAGCAGCCAAGATACAGGGGGCTATGGCTACACCTTC,CASSQDTGGYGYTF